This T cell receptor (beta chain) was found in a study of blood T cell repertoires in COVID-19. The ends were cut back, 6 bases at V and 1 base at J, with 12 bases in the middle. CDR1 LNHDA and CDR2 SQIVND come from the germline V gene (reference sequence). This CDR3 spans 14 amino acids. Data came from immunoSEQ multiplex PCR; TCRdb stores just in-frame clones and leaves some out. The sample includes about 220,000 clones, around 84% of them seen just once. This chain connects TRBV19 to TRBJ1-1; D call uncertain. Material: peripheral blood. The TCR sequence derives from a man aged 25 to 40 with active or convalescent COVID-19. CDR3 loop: CASSQQPRNTEAFF. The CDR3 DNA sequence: TGTGCCAGTAGCCAACAGCCAAGGAACACTGAAGCTTTCTTT.